A single sample is the source of the 7 T cell receptor beta chains below, sequenced in a study of control samples from healthy donors and cancer patients. The data were produced by immunoSEQ multiplex PCR, yet TCRdb's version contains in-frame clones alone and is incomplete. Of 170,000 or so clones in the sample, 85% to 95% were seen once. Sequencing was carried out using blood. These receptors all stem from a man between 18 and 35 years old in good health.

CDR3 bases: TGTGCCAGCAGCCGCAACATACATCCTGAAGCTTTCTTT. Its translation: CASSRNIHPEAFF. The chain is built from TRBV5-6 and TRBJ1-1; D unresolved. The CDR3 length is 13 residues. The germline gives CDR1 SGHDT, CDR2 YYEEEE. The V and J ends lost 4 bases and 6 bases respectively, with 13 bases between them.

V is TRBV3-1 (or the pseudogene TRBV3-2) and J is TRBJ1-5; D unclear. This CDR3 is 10 amino acids long. The germline V and J ends were trimmed by 2 bases and 7 bases, with 0 bases remaining between them. Germline V lookup: CDR1 LGHDT, CDR2 YNNKEL (reference sequence). The DNA of the CDR3 is TGTGCCAGCAGCCAACAGCCCCAGCATTTT. Translated, it gives CASSQQPQHF.

The CDR3 here is CASSLEAGGYNEQFF. The CDR3 DNA is TGCGCCAGCAGCTTGGAAGCGGGGGGGTACAATGAGCAGTTCTTC. The rearrangement uses TRBV5-1 and TRBJ2-1; TRBD2 matches at 10 bases. V was pared by 0 bases and J by 4 bases, with 1 base of the junction left unmatched. The CDR3 runs 15 residues. CDR1 and CDR2 from the germline V gene are SGHRS and YFSETQ.

The CDR3 DNA reads as TGTGCCACCAGTCCCCCGTTTGGGCCTGATACGCAGTATTTT. It specifies CATSPPFGPDTQYF. The chain uses TRBV24-1 and TRBJ2-3; D uncertain. The germline V gene encodes CDR1 KGHDR and CDR2 SFDVKD. There are 14 residues in the CDR3. Trimming removed 6 bases from V and 6 bases from J, with 15 bases in between.

This chain links TRBV2 with TRBJ1-6, with D tentatively TRBD1 (5 bases). This CDR3 is 14 amino acids long. Trimming shortened V by 11 bases and J by 0 bases, and 11 bases separated the two germline ends. Per germline, CDR1 SNHLY and CDR2 FYNNEI. CDR3 loop: CADRQSSYNSPLHF. The CDR3 DNA is TGTGCCGACAGACAGAGCTCCTATAATTCACCCCTCCACTTT.

The J gene is TRBJ1-3, the V gene TRBV5-1; D unresolved. The CDR3 is made up of 14 amino acids. V shed 4 bases and J shed 6 bases, with 14 bases lying between them. In germline, CDR1 is SGHRS, CDR2 YFSETQ. Here the CDR3 DNA reads TGCGCCAGCAGCCCCGTCAAGGAATCAAACACCATATATTTT. Encoded protein: CASSPVKESNTIYF.

The chain uses TRBV2 and TRBJ2-7, with no clear D. Looked up from germline, CDR1 is SNHLY and CDR2 is FYNNEI. Trimming left V 5 bases short and J 4 bases short, with 6 bases between. CDR3 length equals 11 residues. CDR3 sequence: CASSFLYEQYF. In nucleotides, the CDR3 is TGTGCCAGCAGTTTCCTTTACGAGCAGTACTTC.